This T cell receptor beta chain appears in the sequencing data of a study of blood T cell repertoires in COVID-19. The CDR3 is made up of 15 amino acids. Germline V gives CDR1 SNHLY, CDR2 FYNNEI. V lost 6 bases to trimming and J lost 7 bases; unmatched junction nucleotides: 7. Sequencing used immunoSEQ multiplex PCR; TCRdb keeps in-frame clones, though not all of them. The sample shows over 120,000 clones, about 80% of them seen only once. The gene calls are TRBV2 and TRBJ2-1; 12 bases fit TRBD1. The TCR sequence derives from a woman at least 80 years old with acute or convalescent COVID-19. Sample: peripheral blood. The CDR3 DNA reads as TGTGCCAGCAGCCGGGACAGGGGGCGCCCAAATGAGCAGTTCTTC. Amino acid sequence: CASSRDRGRPNEQFF.